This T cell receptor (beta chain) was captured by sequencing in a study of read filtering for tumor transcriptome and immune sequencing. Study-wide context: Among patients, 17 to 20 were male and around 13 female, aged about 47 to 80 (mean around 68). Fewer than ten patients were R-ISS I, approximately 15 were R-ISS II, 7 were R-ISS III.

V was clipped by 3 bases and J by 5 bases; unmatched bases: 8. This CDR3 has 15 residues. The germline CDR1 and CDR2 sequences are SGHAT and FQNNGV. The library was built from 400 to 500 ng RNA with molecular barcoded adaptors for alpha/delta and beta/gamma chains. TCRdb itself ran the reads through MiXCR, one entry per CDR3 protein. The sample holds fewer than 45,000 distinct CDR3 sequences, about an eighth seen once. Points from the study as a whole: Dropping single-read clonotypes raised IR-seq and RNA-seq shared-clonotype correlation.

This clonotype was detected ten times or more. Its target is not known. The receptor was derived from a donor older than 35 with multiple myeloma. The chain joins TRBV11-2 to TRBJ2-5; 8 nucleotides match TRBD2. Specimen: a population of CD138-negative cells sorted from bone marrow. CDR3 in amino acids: CASSFSGVGGETQYF. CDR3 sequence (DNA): TGTGCCAGCAGCTTTAGCGGGGTCGGTGGGGAGACCCAGTACTTC.